This entry features one T cell receptor (beta chain) sequence. Its antigen is still unknown. A much more abundant neighbour one base away suggests this may be a read error. This specimen comes from a study of glioma-infiltrating T cells. TCR alpha and beta CDR3 regions were amplified from RNA using iRepertoire nested multiplex PCR. One entry per CDR3 protein, called by TCRdb with MiXCR from the multiplex PCR reads. The table has 170,000 or so distinct CDR3 sequences, approximately 40% seen once. Notes on the study in general: Tissue-blood divergence was below expectation in non-neoplastic patients, above in gliomas. Very few CDR3 sequences were shared between tissue and blood.

Germline CDR1 reads ENHRY; CDR2 reads SYGVKD. The CDR3 extends over 13 amino acids. Sequencing input: glioma tissue, nonneoplastic brain tissue, or PBMCs (not recorded which). This clonotype was obtained from a human donor with low-grade glioma or glioblastoma, undergoing nonglioma brain surgery, or in good health (not recorded which). This chain connects TRBV10-3 to TRBJ1-5; no firm D call. For the CDR3, the DNA is TGTGCCATCAGTGAGACAGCGGATCAGCCCAAGCATTTT. Translating gives CAISETADQPKHF.